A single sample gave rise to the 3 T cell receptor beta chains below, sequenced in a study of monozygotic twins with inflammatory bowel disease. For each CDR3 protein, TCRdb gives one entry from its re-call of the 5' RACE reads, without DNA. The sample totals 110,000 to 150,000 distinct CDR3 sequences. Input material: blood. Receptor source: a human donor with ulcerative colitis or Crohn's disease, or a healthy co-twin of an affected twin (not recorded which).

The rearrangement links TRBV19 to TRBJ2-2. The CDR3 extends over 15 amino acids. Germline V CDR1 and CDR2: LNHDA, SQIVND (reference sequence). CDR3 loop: CASRVREPTTGELFF.

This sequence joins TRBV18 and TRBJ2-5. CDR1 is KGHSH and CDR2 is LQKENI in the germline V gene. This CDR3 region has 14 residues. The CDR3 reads CASSPLPRAETQYF.

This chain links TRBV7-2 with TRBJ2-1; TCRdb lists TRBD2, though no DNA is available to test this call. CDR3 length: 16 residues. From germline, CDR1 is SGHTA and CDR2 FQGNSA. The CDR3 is CASSRPGTSGRHEQFF.